This T cell receptor (beta chain) derives from a study of blood T cell repertoires in COVID-19. Across the whole study: Material from acute and convalescent COVID-19 was sourced from the United States, Italy and Spain. Nucleic acid was either cDNA or gDNA, and it came from T cells, B-cell-depleted T cells, or PBMCs.

Per the study methods: Nucleated cell counts were estimated from reference gene primer amplification. Method: immunoSEQ multiplex PCR; TCRdb's copy keeps in-frame clones and lacks some. The DNA was the basis for D and trimming; V, J and clone size are from that table. The sample contains some 180,000 clones, 85% to 90% of which appear only once. This TCR derives from a man aged 45-65 years with acute or convalescent COVID-19. The source material was peripheral blood.

The DNA of the CDR3 is TGTGCCAGTAGTATTCGGGGGACAGTAATTTCCTCTGGAAACACCATATATTTT. It is translated as CASSIRGTVISSGNTIYF. The chain has TRBV19 and TRBJ1-3; the match to TRBD1 covers 7 bases. The CDR3 has 18 amino acids. Germline CDR1 is LNHDA and CDR2 is SQIVND (reference sequence). V shed 3 bases, J shed 0 bases, and the junction held 11 bases outside the gene matches.